The T cell receptor (beta chain) under discussion was sequenced for a study of shared clonotypes between healthy human individuals. Investigators divided CD4+ cells into CD45RA+ naive and CD45RA-negative memory subsets. CDR3 length: 15 residues. Germline lookup yields CDR1 SEHNR and CDR2 FQNEAQ (reference sequence). Trimming took off 7 bases at V and 2 bases at J, with 18 bases between the two ends. Sorted-subset replicate PCR reactions contained 200 ng DNA, corresponding to approximately 30,000 T cell genomes. In the original analysis: For the immunoSEQ data, sequences were junction-only without quality scores, so filtering differed. Repertoires were generated with immunoSEQ multiplex PCR, while TCRdb's copy carries only in-frame clones and drops some. V and J calls and clone size are given by that table; D and trimming were obtained from the DNA. Of hundreds of thousands of clones listed, 97% are singletons.

The sequenced sample was naive CD4+ T cells sorted from blood. As to subset: CD45RA+ positively selected. The receptor's source is a woman aged 25 to 39 in good health. The rearrangement joins TRBV7-9 to TRBJ2-7; no clear D gene. CDR3 loop: CASTSGRSPPYEQYF. CDR3 coding DNA: TGTGCCAGCACCTCTGGGCGGAGCCCGCCCTACGAGCAGTACTTC.